This T cell receptor beta chain was obtained from a study of blood T cell repertoires in COVID-19. Study as a whole: Samples of COVID-19 (acute and convalescent) were obtained from the United States, Italy and Spain. In each case, the material was cDNA or gDNA derived from T cells, B-cell-depleted T cells, or PBMCs.

In the study's own analysis: Scientists estimated how many nucleated cells there were by amplifying reference gene primers. Profiling relied on immunoSEQ multiplex PCR, and the TCRdb table lists in-frame clones only, not all of them. V and J calls and clone size are those listed in that table; D and trimming were worked out from the DNA. The sample consists of approximately 390,000 clones, more than 70% of them appearing once. The length of the CDR3 is 13 residues. Trimming pared 5 bases from V and 6 bases from J, leaving 13 bases between. Germline V lookup: CDR1 LGHDT, CDR2 YNNKEL (reference sequence). A Seattle source enrolled patients during active infection and followed them longitudinally.

The rearrangement links TRBV3-1 (or the pseudogene TRBV3-2) to TRBJ1-1; the D is unclear. The TCR was taken from a woman aged 55-75 years with COVID-19, enrolled during active disease. Specimen: peripheral blood. The CDR3 nucleotides read TGTGCCAGCAGCACGCGGTGGTCCCCTGAAGCTTTCTTT. As protein: CASSTRWSPEAFF.